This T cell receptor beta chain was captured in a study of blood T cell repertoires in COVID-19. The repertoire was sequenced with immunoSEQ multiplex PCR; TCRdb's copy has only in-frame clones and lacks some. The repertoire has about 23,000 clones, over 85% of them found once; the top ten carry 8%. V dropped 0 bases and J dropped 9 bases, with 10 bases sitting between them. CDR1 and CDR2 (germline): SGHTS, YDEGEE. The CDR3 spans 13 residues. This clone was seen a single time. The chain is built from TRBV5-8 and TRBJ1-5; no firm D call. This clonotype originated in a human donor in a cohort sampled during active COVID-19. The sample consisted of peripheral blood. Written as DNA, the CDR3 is TGTGCCAGCAGCTTGGACTTCGACTCGCCCCAGCATTTT. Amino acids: CASSLDFDSPQHF.